A selection of T cell receptor beta chains follows, all from one sample in a study of blood T cell repertoires in COVID-19. Assay used: immunoSEQ multiplex PCR; TCRdb lists only in-frame clones, some missing. The sample includes about 400,000 clones, 89% of them seen just once. Input material: peripheral blood. The receptors here all came from a man aged 35-49 years with acute or convalescent COVID-19. CDR3s include the opening cysteine and the closing phenylalanine or tryptophan. Each record gives: J gene, V gene, CDR3 length, clone size, D gene, CDR3 DNA, CDR3 protein. D genes are given only for firm matches. The size field is filled for only some rows; it gives once, few, many or a size class.

TRBJ1-5 | TRBV27 | 19 | few | . | TGTGCCAGCAGTCCCCATCTAGGGGCACAGTCCTATAGCAATCAGCCCCAGCATTTT | CASSPHLGAQSYSNQPQHF
TRBJ1-1 | TRBV12-3/TRBV12-4 | 12 | . | . | TGTGCCAGCAGCCTGTTGAACACTGAAGCTTTCTTT | CASSLLNTEAFF
TRBJ2-5 | TRBV6-6 | 16 | . | TRBD2 | TGTGCCAGCAGTTACAGTGCGGGGGGCCTCCAAGAGACCCAGTACTTC | CASSYSAGGLQETQYF
TRBJ2-1 | TRBV7-9 | 15 | . | TRBD2 | TGTGCCAGCAGCTTCGCAGCGGGGGGGCCAGGTGAGCAGTTCTTC | CASSFAAGGPGEQFF
TRBJ1-4 | TRBV2 | 14 | . | TRBD1 | TGTGCCACCAGACTGAGACAGGGAAATGAAAAACTGTTTTTT | CATRLRQGNEKLFF
TRBJ2-1 | TRBV5-5 | 15 | . | . | TGTGCCAGCAGCTTTTACAGGGTTGACTACAATGAGCAGTTCTTC | CASSFYRVDYNEQFF
TRBJ1-6 | TRBV28 | 14 | . | . | TGTGCCAGCAGTAGGAGCCAGAGTAATTCACCCCTCCACTTT | CASSRSQSNSPLHF
TRBJ2-7 | TRBV30 | 12 | . | . | TGTGCCTGGACCGCGCCCGACTACGAGCAGTACTTC | CAWTAPDYEQYF
TRBJ2-3 | TRBV29-1 | 14 | . | . | TGCAGCGTTGAAGACCCGACGGGAGTAGATACGCAGTATTTT | CSVEDPTGVDTQYF
TRBJ1-5 | TRBV19 | 18 | . | TRBD1 | TGTGCCAGTAGTCCAGCCGGCGGACAGGCCTATAGCAATCAGCCCCAGCATTTT | CASSPAGGQAYSNQPQHF
TRBJ2-7 | TRBV9 | 15 | . | TRBD1 | TGTGCCAGCAGCCTCGAAGATGGACAGGGGTACGAGCAGTACTTC | CASSLEDGQGYEQYF
TRBJ1-1 | TRBV7-8 | 13 | . | . | TGTGCCAGCAGCTTAGGACAGAACACTGAAGCTTTCTTT | CASSLGQNTEAFF
TRBJ1-2 | TRBV27 | 15 | . | TRBD1 | TGTGCCAGCAGTTCAACAGGGGGCGCCGGCTATGGCTACACCTTC | CASSSTGGAGYGYTF
TRBJ2-7 | TRBV3-1/TRBV3-2 | 15 | once | TRBD2 | TGTGCCAGCAGCCGAAGACTAGCGGAGTCCTACGAGCAGTACTTC | CASSRRLAESYEQYF
TRBJ2-1 | TRBV5-4 | 12 | . | . | TGTGCCAGCAGCCTAAGGACAAATGAGCAGTTCTTC | CASSLRTNEQFF
TRBJ1-3 | TRBV11-2 | 16 | . | TRBD1 | TGTGCCAGCAGCTTTGTTGGGACAGGGGTCGGAAACACCATATATTTT | CASSFVGTGVGNTIYF
TRBJ2-3 | TRBV5-1 | 17 | . | . | TGCGCCAGCAGCTTGGAACCTTCCCTCAGGGGCACAGATACGCAGTATTTT | CASSLEPSLRGTDTQYF